The entry below describes one TCR beta chain. Its antigen is unknown. The entry originates in a study of CD8+ T cells in alopecia areata. Study-level information: Oral tofacitinib, 5 to 10 mg twice daily, was given in an open-label trial. Study results and limitations: For patients receiving tofacitinib, scalp clonality and expanded CD8+ clones among the top 100 significantly decreased. Mouse data revealed clearer TCR sharing than patient data did, a gap possibly tied to HLA.

RNA extraction and reverse transcription yielded cDNA as sequencing template. Here immunoSEQ multiplex PCR was the method, and the copy in TCRdb shows in-frame clones only, minus some. Here the sample spans 150,000 to 200,000 clones, roughly 60% being singletons. The length of the CDR3 is 13 residues. Trimming cost V 3 bases and J 6 bases; bases outside gene matches: 1. Germline V gene data show CDR1 as SEHNR and CDR2 as FQNEAQ (reference sequence). This sample's treatment: oral pan-JAK inhibitor, 5-10 mg twice daily. Peripheral blood and lesional scalp punch biopsies were taken from alopecia areata patients.

The clonotype originates from a human donor with alopecia areata. The material sequenced was CD4+ T cells sorted from blood, taken at roughly week 55, from a patient treated with tofacitinib. V gene TRBV7-9 combines with J gene TRBJ1-4; TRBD1 aligns across 7 bases. CDR3 in DNA: TGTGCCAGCAGCTTGGGACAGTATGAAAAACTGTTTTTT. Translation gives CASSLGQYEKLFF.